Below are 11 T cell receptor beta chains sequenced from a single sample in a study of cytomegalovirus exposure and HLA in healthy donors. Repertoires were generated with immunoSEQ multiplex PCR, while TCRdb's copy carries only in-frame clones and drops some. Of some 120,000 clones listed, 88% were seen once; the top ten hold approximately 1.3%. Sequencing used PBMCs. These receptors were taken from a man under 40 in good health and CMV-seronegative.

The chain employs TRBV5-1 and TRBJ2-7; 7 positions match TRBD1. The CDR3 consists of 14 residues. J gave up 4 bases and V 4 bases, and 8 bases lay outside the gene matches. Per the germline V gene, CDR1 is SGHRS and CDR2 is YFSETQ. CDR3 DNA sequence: TGCGCCAGCAGCCCCGCGGACAGGATGTACGAGCAGTACTTC. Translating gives CASSPADRMYEQYF.

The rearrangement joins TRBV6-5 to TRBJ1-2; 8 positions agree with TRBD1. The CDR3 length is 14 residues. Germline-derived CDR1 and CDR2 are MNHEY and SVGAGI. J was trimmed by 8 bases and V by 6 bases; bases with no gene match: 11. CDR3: CASRRTGSIEGYTF. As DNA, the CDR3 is TGTGCCAGCAGGAGGACAGGGAGCATAGAGGGCTACACCTTC.

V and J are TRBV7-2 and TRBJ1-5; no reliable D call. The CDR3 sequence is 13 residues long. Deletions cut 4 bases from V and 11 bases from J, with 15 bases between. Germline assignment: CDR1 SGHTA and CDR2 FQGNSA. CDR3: CASSSDAYQAQHF. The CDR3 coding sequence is TGTGCCAGCAGCTCTGACGCTTACCAGGCCCAGCATTTT.

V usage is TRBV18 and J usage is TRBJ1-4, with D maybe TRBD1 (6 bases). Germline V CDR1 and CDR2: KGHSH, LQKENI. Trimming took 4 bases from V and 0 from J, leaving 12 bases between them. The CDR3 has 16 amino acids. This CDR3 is CASSRSWTATNEKLFF. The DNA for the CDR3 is TGTGCCAGCTCACGGTCGTGGACAGCAACTAATGAAAAACTGTTTTTT. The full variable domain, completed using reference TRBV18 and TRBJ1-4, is NAGVMQNPRHLVRRRGQEARLRCSPMKGHSHVYWYRQLPEEGLKFMVYLQKENIIDESGMPKERFSAEFPKEGPSILRIQQVVRGDSAAYFCASSRSWTATNEKLFFGSGTQLSVL.

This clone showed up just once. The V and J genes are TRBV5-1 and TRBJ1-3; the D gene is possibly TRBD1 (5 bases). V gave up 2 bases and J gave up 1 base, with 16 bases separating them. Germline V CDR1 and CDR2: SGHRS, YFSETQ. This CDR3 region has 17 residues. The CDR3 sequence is CASSFETGGISGNTIYF. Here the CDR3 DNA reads TGCGCCAGCAGCTTTGAAACCGGGGGGATATCTGGAAACACCATATATTTT.

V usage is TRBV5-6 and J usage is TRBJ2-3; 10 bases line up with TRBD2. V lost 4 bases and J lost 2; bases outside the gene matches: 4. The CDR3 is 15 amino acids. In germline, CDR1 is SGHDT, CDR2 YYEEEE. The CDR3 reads CASSGGLADTDTQYF. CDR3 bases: TGTGCCAGCAGCGGTGGACTAGCGGACACAGATACGCAGTATTTT.

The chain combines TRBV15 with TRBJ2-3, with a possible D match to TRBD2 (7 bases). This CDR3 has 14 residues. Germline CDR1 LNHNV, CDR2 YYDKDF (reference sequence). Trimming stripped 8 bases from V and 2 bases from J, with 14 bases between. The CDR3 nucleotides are TGTGCCACCGCCGGGGGGACAAACACAGATACGCAGTATTTT. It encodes CATAGGTNTDTQYF.

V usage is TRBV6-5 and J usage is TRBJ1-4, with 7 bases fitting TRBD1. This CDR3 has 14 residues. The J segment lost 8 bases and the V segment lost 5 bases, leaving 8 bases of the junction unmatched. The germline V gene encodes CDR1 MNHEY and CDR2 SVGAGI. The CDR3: CASSATTGEEKLFF. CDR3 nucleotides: TGTGCCAGCAGTGCCACTACAGGGGAGGAAAAACTGTTTTTT.

This CDR3 reads CASYDTLNTEAFF. The CDR3, as DNA: TGCGCCAGCTATGACACATTGAACACTGAAGCTTTCTTT. J is TRBJ1-1 and V is TRBV5-1, with D hard to call. This CDR3 comprises 13 residues. Germline lookup yields CDR1 SGHRS and CDR2 YFSETQ. V lost 7 bases and J lost 0, with 10 bases in between.

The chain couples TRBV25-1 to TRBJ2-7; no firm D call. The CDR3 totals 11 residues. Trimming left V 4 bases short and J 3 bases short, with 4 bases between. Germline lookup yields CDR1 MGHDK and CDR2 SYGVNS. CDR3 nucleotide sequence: TGTGCCAGCAGTGCCGTCTACGAGCAGTACTTC. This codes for CASSAVYEQYF.

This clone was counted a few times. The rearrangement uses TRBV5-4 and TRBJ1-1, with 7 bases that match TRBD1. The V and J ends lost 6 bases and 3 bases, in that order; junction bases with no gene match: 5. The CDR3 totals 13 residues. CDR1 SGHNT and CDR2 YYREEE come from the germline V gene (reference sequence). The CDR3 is CASMDRTYTEAFF. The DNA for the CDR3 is TGTGCCAGCATGGACAGGACCTACACTGAAGCTTTCTTT.